This T cell receptor beta chain was documented in a study of shared clonotypes between healthy human individuals. Study-wide results and caveats: Estimated richness values were generally larger in naive subsets than in memory subsets. When naive CD4 clonotypes were compared across a few donors, around 5% were shared.

Terminally differentiated effector memory CD45RA+ cells were excluded by CCR7 positive selection of CD45RO-negative cells. Note on this clone: Its antigen is as yet unknown.

There are 15 residues in the CDR3. Germline CDR1 reads SSHAT; CDR2 reads FNYEAQ (reference sequence). V was shortened by 1 base and J by 4 bases, with 10 bases between the two germline ends. TCRdb keeps only in-frame clones here, not all; method: immunoSEQ multiplex PCR. The sample holds roughly 850,000 clones, about 96% seen once. The sample comprised naive CD8+ T cells sorted from blood. The clonotype comes from a man in his thirties or forties in good health. The chain links TRBV7-7 to TRBJ2-2; D ambiguous. CDR3 residues: CASSLDIGFTGELFF. CDR3 in DNA: TGTGCCAGCAGCTTAGACATCGGGTTCACCGGGGAGCTGTTTTTT.